Listed here are 26 T cell receptor beta chains from one sample, sequenced in a study of vaccination effects on CD4 cells after COVID-19. Generated by immunoSEQ multiplex PCR, the TCRdb table keeps only in-frame clones and is missing some. Of over 45,000 clones listed, more than 65% are singletons. CD4+ T cell isolation took place after nine to eleven days of culture. For these receptors, no antigen is known. Material: CD4+ T cells from PBMCs cultured without peptide, obtained before COVID-19 vaccination. The receptors were sampled from a human donor who received a COVID-19 vaccine.

The chain carries TRBV6-2 or TRBV6-3 and TRBJ1-2; D unresolved. Germline V gene sequence: CDR1 MNHEY, CDR2 SVGEGT. Between the trimmed V and J ends, which lost 6 bases and 4 bases, there was a span of 9 bases. The CDR3 spans 12 residues. The CDR3 spells CASSPGSYGYTF. The CDR3 DNA follows: TGTGCCAGCAGCCCGGGGAGCTATGGCTACACCTTC.

This clone was counted a few times. The gene calls are TRBV10-3 and TRBJ1-5; TRBD1 matches at 8 bases. The CDR3 contains 15 residues. Losses at the gene ends were 3 bases for V and 5 bases for J; bases not matched to a gene: 6. The germline V gene encodes CDR1 ENHRY and CDR2 SYGVKD. The CDR3 DNA reads TGTGCCATCAGTGATAGTGACAGGGGCTATCAGCCCCAGCATTTT. This sequence encodes CAISDSDRGYQPQHF.

This chain links TRBV28 with TRBJ1-5; a possible D gene is TRBD1 (5 bases). The CDR3 is made up of 13 amino acids. Germline lookup yields CDR1 MDHEN and CDR2 SYDVKM. The V gene lost 7 bases and the J gene lost 15 bases, with 22 bases spanning the gap. The CDR3 reads CASIDSSEVVWHF. The CDR3 region has the DNA TGTGCCAGCATCGACAGCTCAGAGGTTGTCTGGCATTTT.

The rearrangement joins TRBV5-1 to TRBJ2-7, with D possibly called TRBD1 or TRBD2 (5 bases each). The CDR3 consists of 16 residues. V lost 0 bases, J lost 6 bases, and 19 bases lay in between. Germline V lookup: CDR1 SGHRS, CDR2 YFSETQ. The CDR3 DNA is TGCGCCAGCAGCTTGGTATCGGGAAGGACACCTCTCGAGCAGTACTTC. Its translation: CASSLVSGRTPLEQYF.

CDR3: CASSQVPQGTGLGEKLFF. The DNA for the CDR3 is TGTGCCAGCAGCCAAGTCCCACAGGGAACGGGTTTGGGAGAAAAACTGTTTTTT. The chain couples TRBV3-1 (or the pseudogene TRBV3-2) to TRBJ1-4; maybe TRBD1 (6 bases). The CDR3 sequence is 18 residues long. Trimming shortened V by 1 base and J by 8 bases, and 23 bases separated the two germline ends. In germline, CDR1 is LGHDT, CDR2 YNNKEL (reference sequence).

V and J are TRBV7-9 and TRBJ2-3; the D is unclear. Germline CDR1 and CDR2: SEHNR and FQNEAQ (reference sequence). Trimming took off 2 bases at V and 0 bases at J, with 9 bases between the two ends. The CDR3 has 15 residues. The CDR3 DNA follows: TGTGCCAGCAGCTTAACGGGTCTTAGCACAGATACGCAGTATTTT. Its translation: CASSLTGLSTDTQYF.

This clone was found a few times. V is TRBV19 and J is TRBJ1-5; D not certain. There are 14 residues in the CDR3. Germline V gene sequence: CDR1 LNHDA, CDR2 SQIVND (reference sequence). V was pared by 5 bases and J by 5 bases, with 13 bases between. In DNA, the CDR3 is TGTGCCAGTAGTTTAATGCCGCGGGATCAGCCCCAGCATTTT. Translated, it gives CASSLMPRDQPQHF.

The V and J genes are TRBV5-1 and TRBJ2-1; D may be TRBD1 (7 bases). The germline V gene encodes CDR1 SGHRS and CDR2 YFSETQ. The CDR3 extends over 14 amino acids. The CDR3, as DNA: TGCGTATGTTCCCCAGGGGGGAGCTACAATGAGCAGTTCTTC. Protein: CVCSPGGSYNEQFF.

The chain joins TRBV7-2 to TRBJ2-7; the match to TRBD1 covers 9 bases. The CDR3 spans 14 residues. J gave up 3 bases and V 5 bases, and 5 bases lay outside the gene matches. Germline V gives CDR1 SGHTA, CDR2 FQGNSA. CDR3 nucleotide sequence: TGTGCCAGCAGCACCCGACAGGGGGACTACGAGCAGTACTTC. Its protein is CASSTRQGDYEQYF.

This chain joins TRBV28 and TRBJ1-5; TRBD1 might be the D (6 bases). CDR3 length: 14 amino acids. Germline assignment: CDR1 MDHEN and CDR2 SYDVKM. V lost 6 bases and J 0 bases, leaving 9 bases between the germline ends. The DNA for the CDR3 is TGTGCCAGCAGAGGGACACTTAGCAATCAGCCCCAGCATTTT. Its translation: CASRGTLSNQPQHF.

The rearrangement joins TRBV4-1 to TRBJ1-2; D possibly corresponds to TRBD1 (6 bases). Germline values: CDR1 MGHRA, CDR2 YSYEKL. CDR3 length: 18 amino acids. Between the trimmed V and J ends, which lost 0 bases and 4 bases, there was a span of 21 bases. The CDR3, as DNA: TGCGCCAGCAGCCAAGAAGGTACGGGGGCGAGGCTCGGCTATGGCTACACCTTC. It translates to CASSQEGTGARLGYGYTF.

This clone was recorded a few times. The chain combines TRBV19 with TRBJ2-1, with D perhaps matching TRBD1 (5 bases). V was cut by 5 bases and J by 6 bases, with 8 bases left in between. The CDR3 extends over 12 amino acids. Per germline, CDR1 LNHDA and CDR2 SQIVND (reference sequence). CDR3 DNA: TGTGCCAGTAGTCGACAGAGCAATGAGCAGTTCTTC. Translation gives CASSRQSNEQFF.

V usage is TRBV6-2 or TRBV6-3 and J usage is TRBJ2-7; unclear D gene. CDR3 length: 13 amino acids. V lost 3 bases, J lost 3 bases, and 9 bases lay in between. The germline V gene has CDR1 MNHEY and CDR2 SVGEGT. The CDR3 here is CASSYDGVYEQYF. The DNA for the CDR3 is TGTGCCAGCAGTTATGACGGTGTCTACGAGCAGTACTTC.

J is TRBJ2-5 and V is TRBV6-5; 12 bases map to TRBD2. The V segment lost 4 bases and the J segment 6 bases; nucleotides outside the gene matches: 9. The CDR3 is 16 residues long. Germline V gene data show CDR1 as MNHEY and CDR2 as SVGAGI. The CDR3 region is CASSSLASGRGQTQYF. As DNA, the CDR3 is TGTGCCAGCAGTTCCCTAGCTAGCGGGAGGGGCCAGACCCAGTACTTC.

As DNA, the CDR3 is TGTGCCAGCAGCCGCCCAAGCGGTGAGGGAGTCAAAAACATTCAGTACTTC. Translation: CASSRPSGEGVKNIQYF. The chain has TRBV4-2 and TRBJ2-4, with D possibly matching TRBD2 (5 bases). CDR1 LGHNA and CDR2 YNFKEQ come from the germline V gene. Trimming shortened V by 4 bases and J by 3 bases, and 19 bases separated the two germline ends. The CDR3 is 17 residues long.

This rearrangement joins TRBV7-2 to TRBJ2-2; 8 nucleotides align to TRBD2. Germline CDR1 reads SGHTA; CDR2 reads FQGNSA. J gave up 6 bases and V 6 bases, and 12 bases lay outside the gene matches. This CDR3 contains 16 residues. CDR3: CASSPTGTSGAGELFF. CDR3 bases: TGTGCCAGCAGTCCAACCGGGACTAGTGGGGCCGGGGAGCTGTTTTTT.

This clone was counted a few times. This chain joins TRBV5-1 and TRBJ2-1; tentative D call: TRBD2 (5 bases). Germline V lookup: CDR1 SGHRS, CDR2 YFSETQ. The V gene lost 1 base and the J gene lost 3 bases, with 14 bases spanning the gap. This CDR3 has 16 residues. The CDR3 is CASSLSEKRSYNEQFF. The CDR3 region has the DNA TGCGCCAGCAGCTTGAGTGAAAAGCGGAGCTACAATGAGCAGTTCTTC.

The V call is TRBV3-1 (or the pseudogene TRBV3-2), the J call TRBJ2-2; D is possibly TRBD1 (5 bases). The V gene's germline CDR1 is LGHDT and CDR2 YNNKEL (reference sequence). The CDR3 runs 13 residues. Trimming cost V 4 bases and J 8 bases, with 11 bases left between them. The CDR3 bases are TGTGCCAGCAGCCCCTCCAGGGTTGGGGAGCTGTTTTTT. Translated: CASSPSRVGELFF.

V usage is TRBV27 and J usage is TRBJ1-4, with 7 nucleotides matching TRBD1. Germline V lookup: CDR1 MNHEY, CDR2 SMNVEV (reference sequence). After removal of 2 bases from V and 5 bases from J, the junction contained 8 bases not matched to a gene. The length of the CDR3 is 16 residues. CDR3 protein: CASSLRPGQTNEKLFF. CDR3 DNA sequence: TGTGCCAGCAGTTTAAGACCGGGACAGACAAATGAAAAACTGTTTTTT.

The chain employs TRBV5-1 and TRBJ1-1; a possible D gene is TRBD1 (5 bases). The CDR3 covers 15 residues. Germline V gene lookup returns CDR1 SGHRS and CDR2 YFSETQ. The V and J ends lost 4 bases and 5 bases respectively, with 18 bases between them. The CDR3 here is CASSMALGDLTEAFF. The CDR3 DNA is TGCGCCAGCAGCATGGCGTTGGGGGATTTGACTGAAGCTTTCTTT.

The chain joins TRBV15 to TRBJ2-1; D not resolved. Germline V gene sequence: CDR1 LNHNV, CDR2 YYDKDF (reference sequence). The V end lost 0 bases, the J end lost 7 bases, and 16 bases lay between the germline ends. The CDR3 has 16 residues. Written as DNA, the CDR3 is TGTGCCACCAGCAGAGATCGCACTCGTCGGAATAATGAGCAGTTCTTC. Protein sequence: CATSRDRTRRNNEQFF.

This chain joins TRBV2 and TRBJ1-1; TRBD1 matches 8 bases. Germline values: CDR1 SNHLY, CDR2 FYNNEI. This CDR3 comprises 15 residues. V was pared by 4 bases and J by 2 bases, with 6 bases of the junction left unmatched. The CDR3 protein is CASSVDRGGNTEAFF. In DNA form, the CDR3 reads TGTGCCAGCAGTGTAGACAGGGGAGGTAACACTGAAGCTTTCTTT.

V and J are TRBV3-1 (or the pseudogene TRBV3-2) and TRBJ1-6; 8 nucleotides match TRBD1. The junction had 5 bases not matched to a gene; V was cut back by 0 bases and J by 16 bases. The CDR3 is made up of 13 amino acids. Germline CDR1 LGHDT, CDR2 YNNKEL (reference sequence). CDR3 nucleotides: TGTGCCAGCAGCCAAGATCAAAACAGGGGGCTCCACTTT. As protein: CASSQDQNRGLHF.

The chain joins TRBV3-1 (or the pseudogene TRBV3-2) to TRBJ1-2; D is perhaps TRBD1 (5 bases). The germline CDR1 and CDR2 sequences are LGHDT and YNNKEL (reference sequence). This CDR3 comprises 11 residues. The V and J ends lost 4 bases and 6 bases respectively, with 6 bases between them. CDR3 region: CASSPGNGYTF. DNA for the CDR3: TGTGCCAGCAGCCCAGGGAATGGCTACACCTTC.

The chain uses TRBV6-5 and TRBJ2-2; 7 nucleotides match TRBD1. With 3 bases clipped from V and 0 bases from J, the junction kept 4 bases outside the gene matches. The germline gives CDR1 MNHEY, CDR2 SVGAGI. The CDR3 is 16 residues long. CDR3 in amino acids: CASSYYRGPNTGELFF. As DNA, the CDR3 is TGTGCCAGCAGTTATTACAGGGGTCCGAACACCGGGGAGCTGTTTTTT.

This clone was seen more than once but under ten times. The rearrangement links TRBV11-2 to TRBJ1-2; D may be TRBD1 (5 bases). The CDR3 spans 14 residues. Between the trimmed V and J ends, which lost 5 bases and 8 bases, there was a span of 18 bases. Germline loops: CDR1 SGHAT, CDR2 FQNNGV. The CDR3 loop reads CASSLTLTGEGYTF. The CDR3 DNA reads TGTGCCAGCAGCCTCACCTTGACGGGGGAGGGCTACACCTTC.